Listed below are T cell receptor beta chains from one sample, sequenced in a study of T cell responses to AZD1222 COVID-19 vaccine. Generated by immunoSEQ multiplex PCR, the TCRdb table keeps only in-frame clones and is missing some. The sample lists 130,000 or so clones, about nine tenths occurring once. This material consisted of peripheral blood, taken on day 0 of AZD1222 vaccination. The receptor source for this set is an adult in good health. The CDR3 runs from the conserved cysteine through the conserved F or W. D genes are given only for firm matches. A row's size may be missing; if present it is once, few, many or a size class.

D gene | J gene | V gene | CDR3 length | clone size | CDR3 DNA | CDR3 protein
TRBD1 | TRBJ1-1 | TRBV7-9 | 13 | . | TGTGCCAGCAGCTCGACAGGGCGCACTGAAGCTTTCTTT | CASSSTGRTEAFF
TRBD1 | TRBJ1-2 | TRBV13 | 15 | . | TGTGCCAGCAGAAAATGGGGACAGGGGGTTTATGGCTACACCTTC | CASRKWGQGVYGYTF
TRBD2 | TRBJ2-1 | TRBV7-2 | 14 | . | TGTGCCAGCAGCTACCCACCCGGGACTAGCAGGCAGGTCTTC | CASSYPPGTSRQVF
TRBD1 | TRBJ2-5 | TRBV7-7 | 15 | . | TGTGCTAGCAGCCTCGGACAGGGAGAATCAGAGACCCAGTACTTC | CASSLGQGESETQYF
. | TRBJ2-4 | TRBV4-2 | 16 | . | TGTGCCAGCAGCCAAGTGGGCGGGCGGGGCTTAAACATTCAGTACTTC | CASSQVGGRGLNIQYF
TRBD1 | TRBJ2-7 | TRBV4-3 | 17 | . | TGCGCCAGCAGCCAGCATGGACGAGGACAGGGGGCCTTTGAGCAGTACTTC | CASSQHGRGQGAFEQYF
. | TRBJ1-5 | TRBV5-6 | 14 | . | TGTGCCAGCAGCTTTTGGGGGGCGGGTCAGCCCCAGCATTTT | CASSFWGAGQPQHF
. | TRBJ1-1 | TRBV29-1 | 10 | . | TGCAGCGGGGGGAACACTGAAGCTTTCTTT | CSGGNTEAFF
TRBD1 | TRBJ2-5 | TRBV5-6 | 14 | . | TGTGCCAGCAGCCGGGACAGGGGGCAGGGGACCCAGTACTTC | CASSRDRGQGTQYF
. | TRBJ2-5 | TRBV4-3 | 15 | . | TGCGCCAGCAGCCAAGGCACCAGAGCGTCCGAGACCCAGTACTTC | CASSQGTRASETQYF
. | TRBJ2-2 | TRBV18 | 11 | many | TGTGCCAGCTCACTCACCGGGGAGCTGTTTTTT | CASSLTGELFF
. | TRBJ1-1 | TRBV28 | 13 | . | TGTGCCAGCAGTCCGACGACAGTCCCTGAAGCTTTCTTT | CASSPTTVPEAFF
. | TRBJ1-1 | TRBV5-1 | 14 | . | TGCGCCAGCAGCTTGGGGGGGCGCGGCACTGAAGCTTTCTTT | CASSLGGRGTEAFF
TRBD1 | TRBJ1-1 | TRBV19 | 13 | . | TGTGCCAGTGGAACAGGGGGCAACACTGAAGCTTTCTTT | CASGTGGNTEAFF
. | TRBJ1-4 | TRBV5-6 | 15 | . | TGTGCCAGCAGCTGGGGGACCGTAAATCGCGGAAAACTGTTTTTT | CASSWGTVNRGKLFF